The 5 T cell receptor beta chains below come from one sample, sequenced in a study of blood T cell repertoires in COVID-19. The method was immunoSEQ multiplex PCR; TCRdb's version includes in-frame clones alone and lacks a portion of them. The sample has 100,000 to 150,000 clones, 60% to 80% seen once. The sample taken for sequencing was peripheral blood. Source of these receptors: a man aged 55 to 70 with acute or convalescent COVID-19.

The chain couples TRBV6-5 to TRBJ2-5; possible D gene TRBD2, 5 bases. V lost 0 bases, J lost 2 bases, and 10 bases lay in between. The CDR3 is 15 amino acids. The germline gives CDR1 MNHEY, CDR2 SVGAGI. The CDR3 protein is CASSYSNRGQETQYF. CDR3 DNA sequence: TGTGCCAGCAGTTACTCGAACCGGGGACAAGAGACCCAGTACTTC.

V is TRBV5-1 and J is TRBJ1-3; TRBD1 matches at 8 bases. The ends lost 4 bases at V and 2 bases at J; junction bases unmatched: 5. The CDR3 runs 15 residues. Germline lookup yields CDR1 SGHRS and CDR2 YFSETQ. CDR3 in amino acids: CASSPRQGTGNTIYF. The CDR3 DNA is TGCGCCAGCAGCCCACGACAGGGGACTGGAAACACCATATATTTT.

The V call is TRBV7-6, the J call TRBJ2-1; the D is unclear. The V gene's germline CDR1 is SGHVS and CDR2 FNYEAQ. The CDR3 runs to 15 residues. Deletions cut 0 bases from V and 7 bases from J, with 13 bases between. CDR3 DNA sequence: TGTGCCAGCAGCTTAGCGCAAGGTCTCAGGAATGAGCAGTTCTTC. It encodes CASSLAQGLRNEQFF.

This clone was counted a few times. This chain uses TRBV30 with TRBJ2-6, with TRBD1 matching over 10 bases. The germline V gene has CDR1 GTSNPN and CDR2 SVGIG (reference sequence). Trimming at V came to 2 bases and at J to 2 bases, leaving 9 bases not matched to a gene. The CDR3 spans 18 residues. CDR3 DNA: TGTGCCTGGAGTATGCCGGGACAGGGGAGAGCTGGGGCCAACGTCCTGACTTTC. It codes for CAWSMPGQGRAGANVLTF.

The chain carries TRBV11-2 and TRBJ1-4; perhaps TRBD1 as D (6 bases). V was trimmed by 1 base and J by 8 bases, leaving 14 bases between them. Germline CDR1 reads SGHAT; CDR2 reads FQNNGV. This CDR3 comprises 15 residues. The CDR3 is CASSLAAARGEKLFF. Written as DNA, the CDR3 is TGTGCCAGCAGCTTAGCGGCGGCCAGGGGAGAAAAACTGTTTTTT.